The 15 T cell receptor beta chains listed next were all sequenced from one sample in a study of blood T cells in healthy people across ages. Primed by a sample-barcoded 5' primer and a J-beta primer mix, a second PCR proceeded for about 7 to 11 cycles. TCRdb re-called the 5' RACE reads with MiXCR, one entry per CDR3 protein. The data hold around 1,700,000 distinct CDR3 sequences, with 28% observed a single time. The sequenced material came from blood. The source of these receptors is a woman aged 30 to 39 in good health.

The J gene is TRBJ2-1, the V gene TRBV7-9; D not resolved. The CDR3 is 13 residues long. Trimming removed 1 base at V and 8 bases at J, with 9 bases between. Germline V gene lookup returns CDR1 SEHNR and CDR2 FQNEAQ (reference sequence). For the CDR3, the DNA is TGTGCCAGCAGCTTAGGTCAGCGAGATGAGCAGTTCTTC. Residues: CASSLGQRDEQFF.

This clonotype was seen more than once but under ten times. Here the CDR3 reads CASRTSWRPNTEAFF. For the CDR3, the DNA is TGTGCCAGCAGGACCTCCTGGAGACCGAACACTGAAGCTTTCTTT. The chain combines TRBV12-3 or TRBV12-4 with TRBJ1-1; D not resolved. CDR3 size: 15 residues. Trimming pared 6 bases from V and 1 base from J, leaving 15 bases between.

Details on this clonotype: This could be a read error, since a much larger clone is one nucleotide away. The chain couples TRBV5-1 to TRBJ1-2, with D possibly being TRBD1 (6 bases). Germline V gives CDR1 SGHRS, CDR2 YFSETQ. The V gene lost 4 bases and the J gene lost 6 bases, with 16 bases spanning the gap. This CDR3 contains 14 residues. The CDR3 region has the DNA TGCGCCAGCAGCCTGGGACGGGGGGCGGATGGCTACACCTTC. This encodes CASSLGRGADGYTF.

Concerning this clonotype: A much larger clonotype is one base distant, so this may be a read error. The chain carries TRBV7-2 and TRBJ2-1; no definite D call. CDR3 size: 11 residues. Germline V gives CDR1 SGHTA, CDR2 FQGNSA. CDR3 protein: CAGSRLGEQFF. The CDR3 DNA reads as TGTGCCGGCAGCAGGCTCGGCGAGCAGTTCTTC. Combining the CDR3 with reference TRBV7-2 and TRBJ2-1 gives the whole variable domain GAGVSQSPSNKVTEKGKDVELRCDPISGHTALYWYRQSLGQGLEFLIYFQGNSAPDKSGLPSDRFSAERTGGSVSTLTIQRTQQEDSAVYLCAGSRLGEQFFGPGTRLTVL.

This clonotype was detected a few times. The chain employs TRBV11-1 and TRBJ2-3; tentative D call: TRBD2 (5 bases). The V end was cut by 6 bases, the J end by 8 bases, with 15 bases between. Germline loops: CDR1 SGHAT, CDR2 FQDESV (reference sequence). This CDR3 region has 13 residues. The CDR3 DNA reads TGTGCCAGCAGGGAGCTGGGCGGAGGTACGCAGTATTTT. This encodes CASRELGGGTQYF.

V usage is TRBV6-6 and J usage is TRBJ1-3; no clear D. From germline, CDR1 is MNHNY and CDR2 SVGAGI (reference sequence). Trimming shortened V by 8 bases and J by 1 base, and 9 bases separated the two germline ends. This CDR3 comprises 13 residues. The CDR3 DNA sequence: TGTGCCAGCGGGGAAAGGTCTGGAAACACCATATATTTT. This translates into CASGERSGNTIYF.

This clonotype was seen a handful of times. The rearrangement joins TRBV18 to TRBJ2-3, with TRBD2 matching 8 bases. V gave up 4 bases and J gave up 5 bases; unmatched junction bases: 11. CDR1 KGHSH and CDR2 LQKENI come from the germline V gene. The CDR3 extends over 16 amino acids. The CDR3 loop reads CASSLGLVESGDTQYF. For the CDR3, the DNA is TGTGCCAGCTCACTGGGACTAGTTGAGTCTGGAGATACGCAGTATTTT.

CDR3 sequence: CAISEKTGGANQPQHF. The CDR3, as DNA: TGTGCCATCAGTGAGAAGACAGGGGGCGCCAATCAGCCCCAGCATTTT. This sequence joins TRBV10-3 and TRBJ1-5, with 10 bases that match TRBD1. Germline V gives CDR1 ENHRY, CDR2 SYGVKD. V was clipped by 2 bases and J by 3 bases; unmatched bases: 4. The CDR3 runs to 16 residues.

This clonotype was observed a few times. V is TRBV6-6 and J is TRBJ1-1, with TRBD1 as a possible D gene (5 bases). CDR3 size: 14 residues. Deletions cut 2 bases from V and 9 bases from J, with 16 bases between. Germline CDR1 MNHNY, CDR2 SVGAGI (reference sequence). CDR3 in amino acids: CASSYGAGSDQAFF. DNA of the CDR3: TGTGCCAGCAGTTACGGGGCGGGCAGTGATCAAGCTTTCTTT.

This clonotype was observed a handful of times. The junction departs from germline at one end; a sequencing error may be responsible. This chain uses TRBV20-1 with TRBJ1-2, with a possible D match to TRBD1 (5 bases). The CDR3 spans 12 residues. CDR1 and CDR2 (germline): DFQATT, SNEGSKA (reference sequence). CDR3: CSAGWDGYGCTF. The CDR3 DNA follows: TGCAGTGCTGGCTGGGACGGCTATGGCTGCACCTTC.

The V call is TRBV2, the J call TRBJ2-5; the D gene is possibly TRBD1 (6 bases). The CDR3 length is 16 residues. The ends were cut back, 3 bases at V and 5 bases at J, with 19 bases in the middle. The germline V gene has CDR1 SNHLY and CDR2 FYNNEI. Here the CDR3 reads CASSDSGRGSLETQYF. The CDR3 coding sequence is TGTGCCAGCAGTGACAGTGGCAGGGGATCGCTGGAGACCCAGTACTTC. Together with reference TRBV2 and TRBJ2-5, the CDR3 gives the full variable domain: EPEVTQTPSHQVTQMGQEVILRCVPISNHLYFYWYRQILGQKVEFLVSFYNNEISEKSEIFDDQFSVERPDGSNFTLKIRSTKLEDSAMYFCASSDSGRGSLETQYFGPGTRLLVL.

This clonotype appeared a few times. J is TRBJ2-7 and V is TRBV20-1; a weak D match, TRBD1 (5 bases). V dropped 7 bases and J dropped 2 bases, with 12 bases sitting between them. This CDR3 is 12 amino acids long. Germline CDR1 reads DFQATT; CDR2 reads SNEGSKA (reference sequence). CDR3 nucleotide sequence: TGCAGTGTCCCAGGGCAGACCTACGAGCAGTACTTC. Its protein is CSVPGQTYEQYF.

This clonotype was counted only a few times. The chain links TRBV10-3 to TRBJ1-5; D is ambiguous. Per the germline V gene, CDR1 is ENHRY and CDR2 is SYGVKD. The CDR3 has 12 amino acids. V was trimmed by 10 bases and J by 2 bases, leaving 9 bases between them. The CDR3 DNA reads TGTGCCAGCGACACAGGCAATCAGCCCCAGCATTTT. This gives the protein CASDTGNQPQHF.

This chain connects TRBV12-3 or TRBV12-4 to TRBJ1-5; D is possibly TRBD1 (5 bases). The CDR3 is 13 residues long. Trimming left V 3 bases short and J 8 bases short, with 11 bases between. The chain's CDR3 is CASSFGGREPQHF. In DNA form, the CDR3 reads TGTGCCAGCAGTTTCGGGGGGAGGGAGCCCCAGCATTTT.

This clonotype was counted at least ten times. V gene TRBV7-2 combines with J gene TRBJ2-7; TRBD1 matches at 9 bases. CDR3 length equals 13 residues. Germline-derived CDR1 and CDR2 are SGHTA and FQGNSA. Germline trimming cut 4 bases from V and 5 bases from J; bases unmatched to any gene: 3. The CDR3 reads CASSSGTGHEQYF. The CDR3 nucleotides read TGTGCCAGCAGCTCCGGGACAGGGCACGAGCAGTACTTC.